Following are 8 T cell receptor beta chains from one sample sequenced in a study of T cells in Graves' hyperthyroidism and ophthalmopathy. Researchers amplified the TCR beta CDR3 regions from RNA transcripts. The HTBI primer set drove a first-round RT-PCR of the TCR CDR3. TCRdb passed the multiplex PCR reads through MiXCR, listing each CDR3 protein once. The repertoire consists of some 800,000 distinct CDR3 sequences, with 38% occurring once and the leading ten covering 7.5% to 9.5%. The sequenced material came from blood. The receptors were sampled from a man aged 18 to 30 with Graves' hyperthyroidism.

The J gene is TRBJ2-6, the V gene TRBV15; no clear D. The CDR3 is made up of 18 amino acids. CDR1 and CDR2 (germline): LNHNV, YYDKDF (reference sequence). Trimming cost V 0 bases and J 0 bases, with 12 bases left between them. The CDR3 DNA sequence: TGTGCCACCAGCAGAGATCCACGGACGGACTCTGGGGCCAACGTCCTGACTTTC. Its protein product is CATSRDPRTDSGANVLTF.

This clonotype appeared a few times. The rearrangement joins TRBV20-1 to TRBJ1-5; tentatively, D is TRBD1 (5 bases). The germline V and J ends were trimmed by 2 bases and 3 bases, with 8 bases remaining between them. From germline, CDR1 is DFQATT and CDR2 SNEGSKA (reference sequence). The CDR3 is 13 residues long. Written as DNA, the CDR3 is TGCAGTGCTAGAAGAGGGGACAATCAGCCCCAGCATTTT. This encodes CSARRGDNQPQHF.

This clonotype was detected only a few times. The chain recombines TRBV5-1 with TRBJ1-5; no clear D. Germline-derived CDR1 and CDR2 are SGHRS and YFSETQ. The CDR3 length is 15 residues. V was clipped by 2 bases and J by 0 bases, with 9 bases between them. CDR3 nucleotide sequence: TGCGCCAGCAGCTTTCGGTCAGATAGCAATCAGCCCCAGCATTTT. It encodes CASSFRSDSNQPQHF.

This clonotype has a handful of counts. V gene TRBV29-1 combines with J gene TRBJ1-2; 9 bases are shared with TRBD1. The CDR3 sequence is 16 residues long. J was trimmed by 7 bases and V by 6 bases; bases with no gene match: 18. Germline V gene data show CDR1 as SQVTM and CDR2 as ANQGSEA. CDR3: CSVSMFHRDRVSGYTF. Written as DNA, the CDR3 is TGCAGCGTGTCCATGTTTCACCGGGACAGGGTTTCTGGCTACACCTTC.

The chain recombines TRBV10-2 with TRBJ1-1, with unresolved D. Germline-derived CDR1 and CDR2 are WSHSY and SAAADI. The V gene lost 0 bases and the J gene lost 4 bases, with 15 bases spanning the gap. The CDR3 has 16 residues. CDR3 in DNA: TGCGCCAGCAGTGAGTCAGAAAGGAGGGCGGGCACTGAAGCTTTCTTT. It encodes CASSESERRAGTEAFF.

Only a few counts were recorded for this clonotype. The chain is built from TRBV11-2 and TRBJ1-1; D is perhaps TRBD1 (5 bases). Deletions cut 3 bases from V and 1 base from J, with 12 bases between. CDR3 length: 15 residues. CDR1 is SGHAT, CDR2 FQNNGV, per germline. CDR3 nucleotides: TGTGCCAGCAGCTTCCGTACAGGCACGAACACTGAAGCTTTCTTT. It encodes CASSFRTGTNTEAFF.

About this clonotype itself: Just one base apart from a much larger clone, this may be a read error. This chain joins TRBV29-1 and TRBJ1-6; D not resolved. Between the trimmed V and J ends, which lost 3 bases and 9 bases, there was a span of 12 bases. This CDR3 has 13 amino acids. Germline V gene lookup returns CDR1 SQVTM and CDR2 ANQGSEA. The CDR3 reads CSVEDGGRSPLHF. In DNA, the CDR3 is TGCAGCGTTGAGGACGGCGGCCGTTCACCCCTCCACTTT.

The table lists this clonotype with many counts. The chain couples TRBV7-2 to TRBJ2-2; D may be TRBD2 (6 bases). Germline V lookup: CDR1 SGHTA, CDR2 FQGNSA. V shed 5 bases and J shed 8 bases, with 15 bases lying between them. The CDR3 covers 14 residues. CDR3 sequence reads: CASSPRRGSGELFF. DNA for the CDR3: TGTGCCAGCAGCCCGCGGCGGGGTTCTGGGGAGCTGTTTTTT.